A single T cell receptor (beta chain) is shown here with its context. The target antigen is unknown. This sample is part of a study of beta chain features in type 1 diabetes. V lost 7 bases and J lost 3, with 22 bases in between. Germline-derived CDR1 and CDR2 are SNHLY and FYNNEI. The CDR3 covers 16 residues. Every isolated RNA sample was fully reverse transcribed, so sequencing captured expressed TCRB transcripts. Reads from naive, central memory and regulatory T cell samples averaged about 3.9 million. The assay was immunoSEQ multiplex PCR, and TCRdb's table has in-frame clones only and misses some. This table holds almost 350,000 clones, less than 20% found once. Broader study findings: Naive, central memory and Treg TCRB repertoires seemed to resemble each other more closely in patients than they did in healthy donors.

The chain couples TRBV2 to TRBJ2-7; possible D gene TRBD2, 6 bases. Sequences were obtained from naive CD4+ T cells from blood. This TCR was recovered from a woman between 18 and 30 years old in good health. CDR3 bases: TGTGCCAGCAATTGGGGCGGGACCTACACACGCTACGAGCAGTACTTC. Translating it yields CASNWGGTYTRYEQYF.